This record looks at one T cell receptor beta chain sequence and its context. Its antigen is currently unknown. This record comes from a study of OX40 agonist ivuxolimab in advanced cancers. Study-level results: Expanded clones were, on average, more numerous among CD8+ T cells than CD4+.

The repertoire was sequenced with immunoSEQ multiplex PCR; TCRdb's copy has only in-frame clones and lacks some. This sample has fewer than 60,000 clones; approximately 80% occur once, and the top ten carry 3% to 5%. Germline V lookup: CDR1 LNHNV, CDR2 YYDKDF (reference sequence). This CDR3 is built from 16 residues. V lost 1 base and J lost 0, with 10 bases in between. This specimen was CD4+ or CD8+ T cells sorted from blood, taken in a trial of the OX40 agonist ivuxolimab. V and J are TRBV15 and TRBJ1-3, with D possibly TRBD1 on 6 matching bases. The TCR sequence derives from an adult with an advanced solid tumor such as melanoma, head and neck, liver or kidney cancer. This CDR3 is CATSRGGQSSGNTIYF. The CDR3 region has the DNA TGTGCCACCAGCAGAGGTGGACAGAGCTCTGGAAACACCATATATTTT.